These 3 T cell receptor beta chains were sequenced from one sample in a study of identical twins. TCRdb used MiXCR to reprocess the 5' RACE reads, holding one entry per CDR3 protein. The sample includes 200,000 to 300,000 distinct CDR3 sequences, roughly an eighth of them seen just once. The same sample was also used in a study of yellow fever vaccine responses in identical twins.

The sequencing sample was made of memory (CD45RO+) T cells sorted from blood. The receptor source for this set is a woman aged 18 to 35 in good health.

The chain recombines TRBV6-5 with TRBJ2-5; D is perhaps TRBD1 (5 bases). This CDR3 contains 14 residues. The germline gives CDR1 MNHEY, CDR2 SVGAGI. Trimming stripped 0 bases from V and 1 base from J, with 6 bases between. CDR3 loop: CASSYSTGQETQYF. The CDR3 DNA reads TGTGCCAGCAGTTACTCCACAGGCCAAGAGACCCAGTACTTC.

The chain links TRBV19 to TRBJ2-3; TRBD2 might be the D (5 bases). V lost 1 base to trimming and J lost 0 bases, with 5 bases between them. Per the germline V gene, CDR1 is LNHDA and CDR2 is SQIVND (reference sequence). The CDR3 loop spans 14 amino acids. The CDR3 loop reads CASSIGGSTDTQYF. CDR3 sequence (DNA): TGTGCCAGTAGTATAGGAGGGAGCACAGATACGCAGTATTTT.

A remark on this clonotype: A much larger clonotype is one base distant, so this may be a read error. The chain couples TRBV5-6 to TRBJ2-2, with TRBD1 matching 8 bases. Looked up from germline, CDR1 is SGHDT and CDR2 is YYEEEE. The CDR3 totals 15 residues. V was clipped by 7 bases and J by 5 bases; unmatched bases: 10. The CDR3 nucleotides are TGTGCCAGCCGTGGCAGGGGGCTTTCGACCGGGGAGCTGTTTTTT. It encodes CASRGRGLSTGELFF.